The 29 T cell receptor beta chains presented below share a single source sample, sequenced in a study of shared clonotypes between healthy human individuals (dated by TCRdb to the early 2020s). The library was prepared using the immunoSEQ multiplex PCR assay. TCRdb's version of the immuneACCESS table is confined to in-frame rearrangements and falls short of the full clone set. An unresolved V gene accounts for under half of the shortfall where checked; the remainder is of unknown origin. In all, the sample holds millions of clones, and 85% to 95% of those were seen once. Together, the top ten hold around 0.13% of the sample. Material: naive CD4+ T cells sorted from blood. The sample's cell subset or site label, in plain terms: CD45RA+ positively selected. The receptors were sampled from a man between 18 and 29 years old in good health.

This chain's CDR3 is CASSVQGASYEQYF. Here the CDR3 DNA reads TGTGCCAGCAGCGTCCAGGGGGCGTCATACGAGCAGTACTTC. V gene TRBV7-2 combines with J gene TRBJ2-7; 8 nucleotides match TRBD1. CDR3 length: 14 residues. Trimming at V came to 5 bases and at J to 4 bases, leaving 7 bases not matched to a gene. Germline V gives CDR1 SGHTA, CDR2 FQGNSA.

This rearrangement joins TRBV14 to TRBJ2-3; D remains unclear. Germline V gene lookup returns CDR1 SGHDN and CDR2 FVKESK. V lost 0 bases and J 2 bases, leaving 18 bases between the germline ends. This CDR3 region has 18 residues. The chain's CDR3 is CASSQEVGSRALTDTQYF. The CDR3 nucleotides are TGTGCCAGCAGCCAAGAAGTAGGGTCTAGGGCCCTCACAGATACGCAGTATTTT.

V is TRBV7-9 and J is TRBJ2-2; no reliable D call. Germline CDR1 and CDR2: SEHNR and FQNEAQ (reference sequence). The CDR3 is 15 residues long. Deletions cut 2 bases from V and 0 bases from J, with 7 bases between. CDR3 loop: CASSLNPTNTGELFF. The CDR3 DNA follows: TGTGCCAGCAGCTTAAACCCGACGAACACCGGGGAGCTGTTTTTT.

This chain connects TRBV5-1 to TRBJ2-7; tentatively, D is TRBD1 or TRBD2 (5 bases each). Germline loops: CDR1 SGHRS, CDR2 YFSETQ. V was shortened by 5 bases and J by 0 bases, with 18 bases between the two germline ends. This CDR3 region has 16 residues. The CDR3 DNA sequence: TGCGCCAGCAGGTCAGACGGGACCGCCAGCTCCTACGAGCAGTACTTC. Protein: CASRSDGTASSYEQYF.

This clone occurred once. CDR3 DNA sequence: TGTGCCATCTGGAGCGGGAGGGCCCAGCAAGAGACCCAGTACTTC. Translating gives CAIWSGRAQQETQYF. The V gene is TRBV10-3, the J gene TRBJ2-5, with TRBD2 matching 10 bases. The V gene end was trimmed by 8 bases and the J gene end by 2 bases; junction bases not matched to a gene: 8. Germline CDR1 is ENHRY and CDR2 is SYGVKD. This CDR3 is 15 amino acids long.

The chain recombines TRBV11-3 with TRBJ1-1, with D tentatively TRBD1 (6 bases). The V end was cut by 4 bases, the J end by 7 bases, with 16 bases between. CDR3 length equals 14 residues. Germline V CDR1 and CDR2: SGHNT, YENEEA. The CDR3 bases are TGTGCCAGCAGCTCAAGTGGGGACACCGATGAAGCTTTCTTT. Encoded protein: CASSSSGDTDEAFF.

The chain has TRBV6-6 and TRBJ1-5; tentatively, D is TRBD1 (5 bases). The V end was cut by 0 bases, the J end by 12 bases, with 6 bases between. The length of the CDR3 is 11 residues. The V gene's germline CDR1 is MNHNY and CDR2 SVGAGI (reference sequence). The CDR3 nucleotides read TGTGCCAGCAGTTACTCGGGGGTCCAGCATTTT. Its protein is CASSYSGVQHF.

This chain links TRBV4-1 with TRBJ1-2, with unresolved D. The CDR3 consists of 13 residues. The germline V gene encodes CDR1 MGHRA and CDR2 YSYEKL. The V end lost 3 bases, the J end lost 0 bases, and 5 bases lay between the germline ends. CDR3 in amino acids: CASSHGANYGYTF. The CDR3 bases are TGCGCCAGCAGCCACGGGGCTAACTATGGCTACACCTTC.

This chain joins TRBV15 and TRBJ2-7; TRBD1 might be the D (5 bases). This CDR3 comprises 14 residues. The V end was cut by 0 bases, the J end by 3 bases, with 9 bases between. Germline V gene sequence: CDR1 LNHNV, CDR2 YYDKDF (reference sequence). Here the CDR3 reads CATSREKGLYEQYF. CDR3 sequence (DNA): TGTGCCACCAGCAGAGAAAAGGGGCTCTACGAGCAGTACTTC. Together with reference TRBV15 and TRBJ2-7, the CDR3 gives the full variable domain: DAMVIQNPRYQVTQFGKPVTLSCSQTLNHNVMYWYQQKSSQAPKLLFHYYDKDFNNEADTPDNFQSRRPNTSFCFLDIRSPGLGDTAMYLCATSREKGLYEQYFGPGTRLTVT.

The rearrangement uses TRBV9 and TRBJ2-3; TRBD2 matches 9 bases. The V and J ends lost 2 bases and 6 bases, in that order; junction bases with no gene match: 7. Per the germline V gene, CDR1 is SGDLS and CDR2 is YYNGEE. The CDR3 consists of 15 residues. The CDR3 DNA reads TGTGCCAGCAGCGTTGTTTCTAGCGGGAAGGATACGCAGTATTTT. It codes for CASSVVSSGKDTQYF.

The gene calls are TRBV11-2 and TRBJ2-3; 8 bases are shared with TRBD2. Germline lookup yields CDR1 SGHAT and CDR2 FQNNGV. This CDR3 spans 17 amino acids. The V segment lost 5 bases and the J segment 3 bases; nucleotides outside the gene matches: 13. CDR3 DNA sequence: TGTGCCAGCAGCCATTTGGCAGCGGGAGTGTCGACAGATACGCAGTATTTT. Protein sequence: CASSHLAAGVSTDTQYF.

This clone was detected once. The identical CDR3 is also encoded by other nucleotide sequences in the sample. This CDR3 is CASSVAAQETQYF. As DNA, the CDR3 is TGTGCCAGCAGCGTGGCAGCACAAGAGACCCAGTACTTC. The gene calls are TRBV9 and TRBJ2-5, with unresolved D. Germline V gene data show CDR1 as SGDLS and CDR2 as YYNGEE. V lost 2 bases and J lost 2, with 7 bases in between. The CDR3 covers 13 residues. Filled out from reference TRBV9 and TRBJ2-5, the complete variable domain reads DSGVTQTPKHLITATGQRVTLRCSPRSGDLSVYWYQQSLDQGLQFLIQYYNGEERAKGNILERFSAQQFPDLHSELNLSSLELGDSALYFCASSVAAQETQYFGPGTRLLVL.

Worth noting for this clone: The identical CDR3 is also encoded by other nucleotide sequences in the sample. V gene TRBV19 combines with J gene TRBJ2-5; D might be TRBD1 (5 bases). The germline V and J ends were trimmed by 4 bases and 2 bases, with 8 bases remaining between them. Germline V lookup: CDR1 LNHDA, CDR2 SQIVND (reference sequence). CDR3 size: 13 residues. CDR3 loop: CASSTQGQETQYF. The CDR3 nucleotides read TGTGCCAGTAGTACTCAGGGACAAGAGACCCAGTACTTC.

Note on this clone: Other nucleotide sequences in the sample specify the same CDR3. This chain connects TRBV29-1 to TRBJ1-5, with D perhaps TRBD1 (6 bases). V was trimmed by 4 bases and J by 6 bases, leaving 10 bases between them. CDR3 length: 12 amino acids. Germline V CDR1 and CDR2: SQVTM, ANQGSEA. CDR3 bases: TGCAGCGTTGGGGGGGCGGGTCAGCCCCAGCATTTT. Translated: CSVGGAGQPQHF.

A remark on this clone: Other DNA sequences in this sample translate to the same CDR3. The chain recombines TRBV6-5 with TRBJ2-1; D tentatively fits TRBD1 or TRBD2 (7 bases each). There are 14 residues in the CDR3. Germline V CDR1 and CDR2: MNHEY, SVGAGI. V gave up 5 bases and J gave up 6 bases, with 14 bases separating them. CDR3 loop: CASSRGRGGNEQFF. The CDR3 DNA is TGTGCCAGCAGTAGGGGCAGGGGGGGCAATGAGCAGTTCTTC.

The rearrangement links TRBV18 to TRBJ1-3; 7 positions agree with TRBD1. CDR3 length equals 15 residues. Germline V gives CDR1 KGHSH, CDR2 LQKENI. Trimming removed 0 bases from V and 4 bases from J; junction bases left unmatched: 3. The CDR3 here is CASSPPTGKGNTIYF. In nucleotides, the CDR3 is TGTGCCAGCTCACCACCGACAGGGAAAGGAAACACCATATATTTT.

This clone was seen only once. A much larger clone differs from this one at a single base, so this may be a read error. The same CDR3 is also encoded by other DNA sequences in this sample. The V call is TRBV30, the J call TRBJ2-1; 7 nucleotides line up with TRBD1. This CDR3 is built from 13 residues. Germline CDR1 is GTSNPN and CDR2 is SVGIG (reference sequence). The CDR3 region has the DNA TGTGCCTGGAGTGGACAGGGACCTAATGAACAGTTCTTC. Encoded protein: CAWSGQGPNEQFF. Looking up the rest from reference TRBV30 and TRBJ2-1 gives the full variable domain: SQTIHQWPATLVQPVGSPLSLECTVEGTSNPNLYWYRQAAGRGLQLLFYSVGIGQISSEVPQNLSASRPQDRQFILSSKKLLLSDSGFYLCAWSGQGPNEQFFGPGTRLTVL.

Regarding this clone: The sample contains more than one DNA sequence encoding this CDR3. The rearrangement uses TRBV7-3 and TRBJ2-3, with D maybe TRBD1 (6 bases). Germline V gene lookup returns CDR1 SGHTA and CDR2 FQGTGA. Deletions cut 3 bases from V and 6 bases from J, with 7 bases between. The CDR3 runs to 12 residues. CDR3 DNA: TGTGCCAGCAGCTTGGGGGCGGATACGCAGTATTTT. Its protein product is CASSLGADTQYF.

This clone was observed a single time. The rearrangement links TRBV10-3 to TRBJ2-4; 15 bases line up with TRBD2. V shed 5 bases and J 15 bases; nucleotides not matched to a gene: 11. The germline gives CDR1 ENHRY, CDR2 SYGVKD. This CDR3 is built from 15 residues. CDR3 DNA sequence: TGTGCCATCAGTCACAGGACTAGCGGGGGGGAATCCCTGTACTTC. It translates to CAISHRTSGGESLYF.

Concerning this clone itself: Additional DNA sequences in this sample encode the identical CDR3. The chain has TRBV25-1 and TRBJ1-1; 7 positions match TRBD1. The trim removed 6 bases at V and 0 bases at J, leaving 4 bases unmatched. The CDR3 runs to 14 residues. In germline, CDR1 is MGHDK, CDR2 SYGVNS. CDR3 DNA: TGTGCCAGCAGGGAGACAGGGATGAACACTGAAGCTTTCTTT. This gives the protein CASRETGMNTEAFF.

This chain joins TRBV5-1 and TRBJ1-4, with D uncertain. Trimming left V 0 bases short and J 0 bases short, with 6 bases between. This CDR3 is 15 amino acids long. Germline V gene lookup returns CDR1 SGHRS and CDR2 YFSETQ. The CDR3: CASSLVSSTNEKLFF. The CDR3, as DNA: TGCGCCAGCAGCTTGGTTTCTTCAACTAATGAAAAACTGTTTTTT.

V is TRBV28 and J is TRBJ2-7, with D possibly called TRBD1 or TRBD2 (7 bases each). This CDR3 is built from 12 residues. Germline assignment: CDR1 MDHEN and CDR2 SYDVKM. Trimming removed 11 bases at V and 3 bases at J, with 14 bases between. The CDR3 region has the DNA TGTGCCTCCCAGGGGGGGGGCTACGAGCAGTACTTC. It yields the protein CASQGGGYEQYF.

This clone was counted a single time. CDR3 DNA: TGTGCCAGCAGCTTAACGGACGGAGCCTACGAGCAGTACTTC. Amino acid sequence: CASSLTDGAYEQYF. V usage is TRBV11-2 and J usage is TRBJ2-7, with no clear D. The CDR3 is made up of 14 amino acids. The germline V gene has CDR1 SGHAT and CDR2 FQNNGV. The V end lost 2 bases, the J end lost 2 bases, and 10 bases lay between the germline ends. Drawing the rest from reference TRBV11-2 and TRBJ2-7, the complete variable domain is EAGVAQSPRYKIIEKRQSVAFWCNPISGHATLYWYQQILGQGPKLLIQFQNNGVVDDSQLPKDRFSAERLKGVDSTLKIQPAKLEDSAVYLCASSLTDGAYEQYFGPGTRLTVT.

J is TRBJ2-5 and V is TRBV7-9, with 9 positions matching TRBD1. CDR1 is SEHNR, CDR2 FQNEAQ, per germline (reference sequence). The CDR3 spans 16 residues. V lost 5 bases and J lost 1; bases outside the gene matches: 8. CDR3 DNA: TGTGCCAGCAGCCGTTGGGGGACAGGGACCCAAGAGACCCAGTACTTC. Translation: CASSRWGTGTQETQYF.

The chain joins TRBV6-1 to TRBJ2-7, with D hard to call. V lost 7 bases, J lost 3 bases, and 13 bases lay in between. From germline, CDR1 is MNHNS and CDR2 SASEGT. The CDR3 has 13 residues. The CDR3 sequence is CASTAHLGYEQYF. CDR3 nucleotide sequence: TGTGCCAGCACAGCCCATTTGGGCTACGAGCAGTACTTC.

This chain uses TRBV6-5 with TRBJ1-4; D is unclear. The V gene's germline CDR1 is MNHEY and CDR2 SVGAGI. The V end lost 6 bases, the J end lost 5 bases, and 13 bases lay between the germline ends. The CDR3 runs 14 residues. CDR3 in amino acids: CASRNPAGNEKLFF. The CDR3, as DNA: TGTGCCAGCAGAAATCCTGCGGGGAATGAAAAACTGTTTTTT.

The chain recombines TRBV5-1 with TRBJ1-3; no clear D gene. The CDR3 length is 14 residues. The germline V and J ends were trimmed by 5 bases and 1 base, with 10 bases remaining between them. The germline gives CDR1 SGHRS, CDR2 YFSETQ. The CDR3 spells CASRGSLSGNTIYF. DNA of the CDR3: TGCGCCAGCAGGGGCAGTTTATCTGGAAACACCATATATTTT.

Only one count was recorded for this clone. The V and J genes are TRBV25-1 and TRBJ2-5; perhaps TRBD1 as D (6 bases). The CDR3 contains 14 residues. Germline CDR1 reads MGHDK; CDR2 reads SYGVNS. The V end lost 5 bases, the J end lost 1 base, and 11 bases lay between the germline ends. CDR3 sequence: CASSPWTAQETQYF. The CDR3 DNA is TGTGCCAGCAGTCCGTGGACAGCCCAAGAGACCCAGTACTTC.

This chain joins TRBV4-1 and TRBJ2-3; TRBD2 matches at 7 bases. CDR3 length: 17 amino acids. V lost 4 bases to trimming and J lost 0 bases; unmatched junction nucleotides: 10. CDR1 MGHRA and CDR2 YSYEKL come from the germline V gene. This CDR3 reads CASSRPGLAESTDTQYF. Written as DNA, the CDR3 is TGCGCCAGCAGCCGGCCCGGGCTAGCGGAAAGCACAGATACGCAGTATTTT.